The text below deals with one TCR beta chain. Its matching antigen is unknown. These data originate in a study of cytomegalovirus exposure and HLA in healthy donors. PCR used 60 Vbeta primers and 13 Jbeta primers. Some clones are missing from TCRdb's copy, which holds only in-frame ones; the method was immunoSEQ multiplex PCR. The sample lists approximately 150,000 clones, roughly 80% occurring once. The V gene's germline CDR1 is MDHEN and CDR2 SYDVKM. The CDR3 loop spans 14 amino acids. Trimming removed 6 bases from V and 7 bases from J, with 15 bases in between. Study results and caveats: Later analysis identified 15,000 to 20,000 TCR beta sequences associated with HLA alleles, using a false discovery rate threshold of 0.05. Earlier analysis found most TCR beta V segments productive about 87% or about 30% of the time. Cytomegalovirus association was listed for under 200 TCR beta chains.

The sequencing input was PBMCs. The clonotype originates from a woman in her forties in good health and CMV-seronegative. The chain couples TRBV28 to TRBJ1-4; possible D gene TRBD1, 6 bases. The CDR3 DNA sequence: TGTGCCAGCAGATCGGGGGGCTTGGGTGAAAAACTGTTTTTT. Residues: CASRSGGLGEKLFF. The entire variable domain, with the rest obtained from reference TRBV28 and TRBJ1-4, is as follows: DVKVTQSSRYLVKRTGEKVFLECVQDMDHENMFWYRQDPGLGLRLIYFSYDVKMKEKGDIPEGYSVSREKKERFSLILESASTNQTSMYLCASRSGGLGEKLFFGSGTQLSVL.